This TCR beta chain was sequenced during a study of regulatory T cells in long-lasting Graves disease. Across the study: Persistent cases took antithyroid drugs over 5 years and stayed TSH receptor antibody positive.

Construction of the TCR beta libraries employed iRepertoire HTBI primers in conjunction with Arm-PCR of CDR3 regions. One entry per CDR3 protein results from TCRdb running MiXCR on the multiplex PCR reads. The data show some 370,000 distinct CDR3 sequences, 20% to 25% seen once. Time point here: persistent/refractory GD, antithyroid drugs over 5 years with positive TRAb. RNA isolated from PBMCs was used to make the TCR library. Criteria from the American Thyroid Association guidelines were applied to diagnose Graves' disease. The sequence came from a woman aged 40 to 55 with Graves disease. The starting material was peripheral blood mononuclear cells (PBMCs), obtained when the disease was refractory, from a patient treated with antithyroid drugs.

The CDR3 loop is CASSFQWADTQYF. The CDR3 DNA reads TGTGCCAGCAGTTTCCAGTGGGCTGATACGCAGTATTTT. V is TRBV28 and J is TRBJ2-3; D is unclear. This CDR3 spans 13 amino acids. With 3 bases removed from V and 6 bases from J, the gap between germline ends came to 10 bases. Germline values: CDR1 MDHEN, CDR2 SYDVKM.